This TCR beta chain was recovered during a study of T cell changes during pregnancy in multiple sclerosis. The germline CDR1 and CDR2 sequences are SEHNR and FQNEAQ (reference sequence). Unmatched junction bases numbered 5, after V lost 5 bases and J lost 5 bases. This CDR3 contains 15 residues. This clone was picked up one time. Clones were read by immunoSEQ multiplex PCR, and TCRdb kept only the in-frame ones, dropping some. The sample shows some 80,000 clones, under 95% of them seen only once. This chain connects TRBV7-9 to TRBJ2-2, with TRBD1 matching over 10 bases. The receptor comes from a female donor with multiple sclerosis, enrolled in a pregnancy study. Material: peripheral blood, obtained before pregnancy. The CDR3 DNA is TGTGCCAGCAGCCCCGGGACAGGGGCAACCGGGGAGCTGTTTTTT. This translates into CASSPGTGATGELFF.